The clone carrying this TCR beta chain was found a few times. In the authors' methods: Amplified reference gene primers provided the basis for estimating nucleated cell counts. The table came from immunoSEQ multiplex PCR; TCRdb's copy has only in-frame clones and leaves some out. V and J calls and clone size are given by that table; D and trimming were obtained from the DNA. The data hold around 300,000 clones, with approximately 91% observed a single time. This specimen comes from a study of blood T cell repertoires in COVID-19. Study background: T cells, B-cell-depleted T cells, or PBMCs provided the cDNA or gDNA that served as material.

The CDR3 is 17 amino acids. The ends lost 0 bases at V and 0 bases at J; junction bases unmatched: 5. Germline V gene data show CDR1 as LNHDA and CDR2 as SQIVND (reference sequence). Sequences were obtained from peripheral blood. This receptor was obtained from a woman between 35 and 50 years old who had recovered from COVID-19. V is TRBV19 and J is TRBJ1-3, with 7 positions matching TRBD1. In DNA form, the CDR3 reads TGTGCCAGTAGTATAGACAACCGGGACAGCTCTGGAAACACCATATATTTT. Translating it yields CASSIDNRDSSGNTIYF.